This T cell receptor beta chain originates from a study of cytomegalovirus exposure and HLA in healthy donors. The wider study: The roughly 110 validation repertoires used the same platform as the roughly 700 first-cohort repertoires (as reported by a later analysis).

Study-level findings and limits: A subsequent analysis found that TCR clusters from the first cohort also tended to co-occur in the roughly 120 validation repertoires, with about 94% of cluster scores above 0. There were some public TCRs occurring in many donors, but most TCR sequences were rare.

TCRdb's table, derived via immunoSEQ multiplex PCR, lists solely in-frame clones and lacks some. The sample consists of 150,000 or so clones, roughly 87% of them appearing once. V lost 6 bases, J lost 5 bases, and 12 bases stayed unmatched. This CDR3 contains 15 residues. CDR1 and CDR2 (germline): MNHEY, SVGAGI. In the case of this clone: Its antigen is not identified.

The TCR was taken from a young woman in good health and CMV-seropositive. The sequenced material came from PBMCs. This chain joins TRBV6-5 and TRBJ2-7; 8 bases are shared with TRBD1. The chain's CDR3 is CASSLDRGRVNEQYF. DNA for the CDR3: TGTGCCAGCAGCCTCGACAGGGGCAGAGTCAACGAGCAGTACTTC.